This is a list of T cell receptor beta chains from one sample in a study of blood T cell repertoires in COVID-19. The repertoire was sequenced with immunoSEQ multiplex PCR; TCRdb's copy has only in-frame clones and lacks some. The sample gives approximately 490,000 clones, 75% to 90% of which show up once; roughly 8% is in the top ten. The sequencing sample was made of PBMCs or T cells enriched from blood (not recorded which). The receptors come from a woman in her sixties or seventies who had recovered from COVID-19. CDR3s include the opening cysteine and the closing phenylalanine or tryptophan. The order of the fields is J gene, D gene, V gene, clone size, CDR3 protein, CDR3 DNA. The D gene is left open where the match is weak. A clone size is listed for some rows: how often the clone was seen (once, few, many), or a class if it is expanded.

TRBJ2-2 | TRBD1 | TRBV10-3 | . | CAISMDRGYTGELFF | TGTGCCATCAGCATGGACAGGGGGTACACCGGGGAGCTGTTTTTT
TRBJ2-1 | TRBD1 | TRBV27 | . | CASTPTGPHLRGSYNEQFF | TGTGCCAGCACCCCGACAGGGCCCCACCTGAGGGGCTCCTACAATGAGCAGTTCTTC
TRBJ2-2 | TRBD1 | TRBV7-2 | . | CASSFARSGTGPSRLFF | TGTGCCAGCAGCTTTGCAAGATCCGGGACAGGACCGAGTAGGCTGTTTTTT
TRBJ2-7 | . | TRBV21-1 | . | CASKGKGGRKNF | TGTGCCAGCAAAGGTAAAGGGGGCAGGAAGAACTTC
TRBJ1-1 | TRBD1 | TRBV10-3 | few | CAISETGGITEAFF | TGTGCCATCAGTGAGACAGGGGGGATCACTGAAGCTTTCTTT
TRBJ1-2 | . | TRBV9 | . | CASRGLHGYTF | TGTGCCAGCAGGGGACTCCATGGCTACACCTTC
TRBJ1-3 | . | TRBV5-5 | . | CASSLVGAPGNTIYF | TGTGCCAGCAGCTTGGTCGGAGCGCCTGGAAACACCATATATTTT
TRBJ1-4 | . | TRBV29-1 | . | CSVAGGPGEKLFF | TGCAGCGTTGCGGGGGGGCCAGGCGAAAAACTGTTTTTT
TRBJ1-2 | TRBD1 | TRBV7-2 | . | CASSLGGTGGVGYTF | TGTGCCAGCAGCTTGGGAGGGACAGGGGGCGTTGGCTACACCTTC
TRBJ1-5 | TRBD1 | TRBV5-5 | . | CASSRQGGIHSSQPQHF | TGTGCCAGCAGCAGACAGGGAGGAATCCATTCGTCGCAGCCCCAGCATTTT
TRBJ2-2 | TRBD2 | TRBV6-5 | . | CASRSGGGQTGELFF | TGTGCCAGCCGATCGGGGGGGGGCCAGACCGGGGAGCTGTTTTTT
TRBJ2-1 | . | TRBV6-6 | . | CASSGSYNEQFF | TGTGCCAGCAGCGGGTCCTACAATGAGCAGTTCTTC
TRBJ1-3 | . | TRBV28 | . | CASIRGGAGNTIYF | TGTGCCAGTATTAGGGGGGGCGCTGGAAACACCATATATTTT
TRBJ2-5 | . | TRBV24-1 | . | CATSDFRGTDQETQYF | TGTGCCACCAGTGATTTTAGGGGAACGGATCAAGAGACCCAGTACTTC
TRBJ2-3 | TRBD2 | TRBV7-9 | . | CASSILLAGHTDTQYF | TGTGCCAGCAGCATCCTTTTAGCGGGGCACACAGATACGCAGTATTTT
TRBJ2-1 | . | TRBV25-1 | . | CASSASASEQFF | TGTGCCAGCAGCGCTAGCGCCTCGGAGCAGTTCTTC
TRBJ2-4 | . | TRBV7-9 | . | CASSIINIQYF | TGTGCCAGCAGCATCATAAACATTCAGTACTTC
TRBJ1-2 | TRBD1 | TRBV5-6 | . | CASSFGQGYGYTF | TGTGCCAGCAGCTTCGGACAGGGGTATGGCTACACCTTC
TRBJ1-4 | TRBD1 | TRBV9 | . | CASSVGGPGGKKLFF | TGTGCCAGCAGCGTAGGGGGCCCAGGGGGTAAAAAACTGTTTTTT
TRBJ1-2 | TRBD1 | TRBV5-4 | . | CASSNRDRDYGYTF | TGTGCCAGCAGCAACCGGGACAGAGACTATGGCTACACCTTC
TRBJ1-6 | . | TRBV7-9 | . | CASSLVEGSGSYNSPLHF | TGTGCCAGCAGCTTAGTCGAGGGTTCGGGCTCCTATAATTCACCCCTCCACTTT
TRBJ1-2 | TRBD1 | TRBV2 | . | CASSGDRDNYGYTF | TGTGCCAGCAGTGGGGACAGGGATAACTATGGCTACACCTTC
TRBJ1-5 | TRBD1 | TRBV4-1 | . | CASSRQTGGNQPQHF | TGCGCCAGCAGCCGCCAGACAGGGGGCAATCAGCCCCAGCATTTT
TRBJ1-1 | . | TRBV6-6 | . | CASTPSRYTEAFF | TGTGCCAGCACCCCCAGCAGGTACACTGAAGCTTTCTTT
TRBJ1-2 | . | TRBV5-6 | . | CASRYQGYGYTF | TGTGCCAGCAGGTACCAGGGGTATGGCTACACCTTC
TRBJ1-4 | TRBD1 | TRBV18 | . | CASSPFADRAGEKLFF | TGTGCCAGCTCACCATTTGCGGACAGGGCCGGAGAAAAACTGTTTTTT
TRBJ1-5 | TRBD1 | TRBV18 | . | CASSPTRDRVLFSNQPQHF | TGTGCCAGCTCACCGACCCGGGACAGGGTTTTGTTTAGCAATCAGCCCCAGCATTTT
TRBJ2-3 | TRBD2 | TRBV5-1 | . | CASSTGTSSDTQYF | TGCGCCAGCAGCACTGGGACTAGCTCAGATACGCAGTATTTT
TRBJ2-1 | TRBD1 | TRBV3-1/TRBV3-2 | . | CASSQRQGRNEQFF | TGTGCCAGCAGCCAACGACAGGGAAGGAATGAGCAGTTCTTC
TRBJ1-3 | . | TRBV3-1/TRBV3-2 | . | CASSLRQDPPGNTIYF | TGTGCCAGCAGCCTGAGACAGGATCCACCTGGAAACACCATATATTTT
TRBJ2-3 | TRBD2 | TRBV12-5 | . | CASGPGLAGGRVADTQYF | TGTGCTAGTGGTCCTGGACTAGCGGGGGGGCGGGTCGCAGATACGCAGTATTTT
TRBJ2-3 | . | TRBV4-2 | . | CASSQNLPAYGDTQYF | TGTGCCAGCAGCCAGAATCTCCCGGCCTACGGGGATACGCAGTATTTT
TRBJ1-2 | TRBD1 | TRBV7-6 | . | CASSLGGGTGGGYTF | TGTGCCAGCAGCTTAGGGGGGGGGACAGGCGGAGGCTACACCTTC
TRBJ2-2 | . | TRBV7-6 | . | CASSLQRGRDTGELFF | TGTGCCAGCAGCTTGCAGAGGGGGAGAGACACCGGGGAGCTGTTTTTT
TRBJ1-4 | . | TRBV5-1 | . | CASSTRDFQEKLFF | TGCGCCAGCAGCACCCGGGACTTCCAAGAAAAACTGTTTTTT
TRBJ2-7 | TRBD1 | TRBV7-9 | few | CASSLGQGAYEQYF | TGTGCCAGCAGCTTGGGACAGGGGGCCTACGAGCAGTACTTC
TRBJ1-2 | . | TRBV28 | once | CASSLGGGNYGYTF | TGTGCCAGCAGTTTGGGAGGGGGTAACTATGGCTACACCTTC
TRBJ2-1 | . | TRBV14 | once | CASSHYVPFSYNEQFF | TGTGCCAGCAGCCACTACGTACCTTTCTCCTACAATGAGCAGTTCTTC
TRBJ2-1 | . | TRBV29-1 | . | CSHRGGYNEQFF | TGCAGCCACAGGGGAGGCTACAATGAGCAGTTCTTC
TRBJ1-2 | TRBD1 | TRBV2 | . | CASSSTQGVNYGYTF | TGTGCCAGCAGTTCCACACAGGGGGTTAACTATGGCTACACCTTC